This T cell receptor beta chain comes out of a study of blood T cell repertoires in COVID-19. Looking at the study overall: Spain, Italy and the United States supplied samples that represented acute and convalescent COVID-19. T cells, B-cell-depleted T cells, or PBMCs supplied cDNA or gDNA.

As handled by the study authors: Reference gene primer amplification gave estimated nucleated cell counts. Profiling relied on immunoSEQ multiplex PCR, and the TCRdb table lists in-frame clones only, not all of them. V and J calls plus clone size are reproduced from that table; the DNA served to infer D and trimming. Of tens of thousands of clones in the sample, roughly 90% are singletons; the top ten hold about 2.5%. The CDR3 extends over 14 amino acids. V gave up 1 base and J gave up 10 bases; unmatched junction bases: 8. Germline lookup yields CDR1 SGHVS and CDR2 FQNEAQ. Sequencing was carried out using peripheral blood. This chain joins TRBV7-8 and TRBJ2-5, with 8 bases fitting TRBD2. The TCR comes from a human donor in a cohort sampled during active COVID-19. CDR3 residues: CASSLGVSGKGQYF. Written as DNA, the CDR3 is TGTGCCAGCAGCTTAGGGGTTAGCGGGAAGGGCCAGTACTTC.